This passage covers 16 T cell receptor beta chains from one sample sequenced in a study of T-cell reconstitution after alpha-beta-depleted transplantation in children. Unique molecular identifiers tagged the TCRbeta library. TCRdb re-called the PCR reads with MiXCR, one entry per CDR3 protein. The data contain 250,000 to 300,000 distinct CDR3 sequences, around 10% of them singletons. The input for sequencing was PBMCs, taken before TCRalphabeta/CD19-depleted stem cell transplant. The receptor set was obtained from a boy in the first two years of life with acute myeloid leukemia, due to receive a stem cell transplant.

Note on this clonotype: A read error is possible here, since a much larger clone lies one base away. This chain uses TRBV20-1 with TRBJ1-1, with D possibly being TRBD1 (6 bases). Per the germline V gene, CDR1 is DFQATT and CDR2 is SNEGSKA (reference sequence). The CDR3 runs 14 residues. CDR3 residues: CSASTVQGNTDAFF. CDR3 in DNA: TGCAGTGCTAGCACCGTTCAGGGGAACACTGACGCTTTCTTT.

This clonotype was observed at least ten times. The CDR3 loop is CSVSGQGANEQFF. CDR3 in DNA: TGCAGCGTCTCCGGGCAGGGGGCCAATGAGCAGTTCTTC. The chain recombines TRBV29-1 with TRBJ2-1; TRBD1 agrees at 8 bases. The CDR3 contains 13 residues. Germline V lookup: CDR1 SQVTM, CDR2 ANQGSEA. V shed 6 bases and J 6 bases; nucleotides not matched to a gene: 7.

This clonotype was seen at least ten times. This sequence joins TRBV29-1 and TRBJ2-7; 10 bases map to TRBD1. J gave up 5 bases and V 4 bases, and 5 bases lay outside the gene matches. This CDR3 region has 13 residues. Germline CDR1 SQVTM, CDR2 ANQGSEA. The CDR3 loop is CSVARDRGNEQYF. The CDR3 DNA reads TGCAGCGTTGCCCGGGACAGGGGCAACGAGCAGTACTTC.

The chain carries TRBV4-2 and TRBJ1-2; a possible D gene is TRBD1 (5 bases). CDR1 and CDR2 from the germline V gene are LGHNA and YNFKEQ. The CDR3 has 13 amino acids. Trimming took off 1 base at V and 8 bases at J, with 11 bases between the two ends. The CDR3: CASSQGAGIGYTF. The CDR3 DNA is TGTGCCAGCAGCCAAGGGGCAGGGATAGGCTACACCTTC.

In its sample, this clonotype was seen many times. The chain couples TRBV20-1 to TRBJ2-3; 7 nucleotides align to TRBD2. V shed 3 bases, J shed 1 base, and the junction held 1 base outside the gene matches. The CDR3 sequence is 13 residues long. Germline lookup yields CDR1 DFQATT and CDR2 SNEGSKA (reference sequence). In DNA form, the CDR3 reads TGCAGTGCTAGTACTAGCGGCACAGATACGCAGTATTTT. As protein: CSASTSGTDTQYF.

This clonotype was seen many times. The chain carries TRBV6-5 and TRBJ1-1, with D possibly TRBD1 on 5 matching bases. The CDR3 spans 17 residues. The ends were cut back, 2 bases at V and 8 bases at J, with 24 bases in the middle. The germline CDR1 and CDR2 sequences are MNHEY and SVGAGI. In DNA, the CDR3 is TGTGCCAGCAGTTACGGGGGGGTACGGGCCGGTGGCGCCGAAGCTTTCTTT. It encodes CASSYGGVRAGGAEAFF.

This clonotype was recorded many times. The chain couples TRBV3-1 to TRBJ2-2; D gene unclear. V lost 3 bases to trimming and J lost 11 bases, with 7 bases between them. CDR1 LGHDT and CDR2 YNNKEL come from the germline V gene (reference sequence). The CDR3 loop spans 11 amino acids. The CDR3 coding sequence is TGTGCCAGCAGCCAGTCACGTGAGCTGTTTTTT. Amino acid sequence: CASSQSRELFF.

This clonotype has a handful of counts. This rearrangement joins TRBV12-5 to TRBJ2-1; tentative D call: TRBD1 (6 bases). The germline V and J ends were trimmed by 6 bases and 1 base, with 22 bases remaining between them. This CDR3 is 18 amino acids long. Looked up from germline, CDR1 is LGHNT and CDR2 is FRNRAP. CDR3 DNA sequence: TGTGCTAGTGGGGGGACACTGGCTGAACTACCATCCTACAATGAGCAGTTCTTC. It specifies CASGGTLAELPSYNEQFF. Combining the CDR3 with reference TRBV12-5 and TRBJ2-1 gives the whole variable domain DARVTQTPRHKVTEMGQEVTMRCQPILGHNTVFWYRQTMMQGLELLAYFRNRAPLDDSGMPKDRFSAEMPDATLATLKIQPSEPRDSAVYFCASGGTLAELPSYNEQFFGPGTRLTVL.

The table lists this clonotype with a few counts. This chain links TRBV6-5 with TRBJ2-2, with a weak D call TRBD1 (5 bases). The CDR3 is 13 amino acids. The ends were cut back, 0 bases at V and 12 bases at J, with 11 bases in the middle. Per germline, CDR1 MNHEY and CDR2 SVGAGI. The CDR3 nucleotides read TGTGCCAGCAGTTACTCGGGGCGTAAACAGCTGTTTTTT. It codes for CASSYSGRKQLFF.

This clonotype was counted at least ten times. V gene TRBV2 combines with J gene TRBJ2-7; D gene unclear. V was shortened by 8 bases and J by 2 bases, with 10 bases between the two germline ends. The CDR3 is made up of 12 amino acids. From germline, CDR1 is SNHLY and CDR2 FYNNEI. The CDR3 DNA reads TGTGCCAGCCCGCAGGTTGCCTACGAGCAGTACTTC. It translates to CASPQVAYEQYF.

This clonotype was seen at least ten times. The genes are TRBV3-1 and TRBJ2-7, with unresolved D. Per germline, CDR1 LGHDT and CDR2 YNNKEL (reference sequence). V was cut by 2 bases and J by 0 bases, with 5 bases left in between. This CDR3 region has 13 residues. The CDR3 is CASSQRSSYEQYF. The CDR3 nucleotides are TGTGCCAGCAGCCAAAGGAGCTCCTACGAGCAGTACTTC.

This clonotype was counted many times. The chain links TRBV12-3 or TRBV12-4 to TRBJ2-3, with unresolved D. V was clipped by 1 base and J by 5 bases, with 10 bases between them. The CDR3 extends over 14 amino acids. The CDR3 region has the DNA TGTGCCAGCAGTTTAGATCCGGAAGGAGATACGCAGTATTTT. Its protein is CASSLDPEGDTQYF.

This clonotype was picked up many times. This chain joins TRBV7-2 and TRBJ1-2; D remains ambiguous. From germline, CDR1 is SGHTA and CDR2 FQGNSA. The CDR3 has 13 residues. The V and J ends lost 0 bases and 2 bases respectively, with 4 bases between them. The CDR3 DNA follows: TGTGCCAGCAGCTTAGCACACAACTATGGCTACACCTTC. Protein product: CASSLAHNYGYTF. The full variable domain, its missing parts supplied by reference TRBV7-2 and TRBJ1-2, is GAGVSQSPSNKVTEKGKDVELRCDPISGHTALYWYRQSLGQGLEFLIYFQGNSAPDKSGLPSDRFSAERTGGSVSTLTIQRTQQEDSAVYLCASSLAHNYGYTFGSGTRLTVV.

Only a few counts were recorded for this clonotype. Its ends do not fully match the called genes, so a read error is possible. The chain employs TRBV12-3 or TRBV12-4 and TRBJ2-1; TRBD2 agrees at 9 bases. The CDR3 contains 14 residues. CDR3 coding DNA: TGTGCCAGCAGGGGGGACAGTGTCTTAGCGGGAGCTCTCTTC. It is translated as CASRGDSVLAGALF.

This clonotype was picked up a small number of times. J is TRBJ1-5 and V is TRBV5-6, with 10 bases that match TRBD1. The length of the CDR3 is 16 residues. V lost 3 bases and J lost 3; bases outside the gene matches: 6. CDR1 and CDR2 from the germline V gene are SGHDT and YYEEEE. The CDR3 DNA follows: TGTGCCAGCAGCTCCCAAGGGACAGGGGACAATCAGCCCCAGCATTTT. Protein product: CASSSQGTGDNQPQHF.

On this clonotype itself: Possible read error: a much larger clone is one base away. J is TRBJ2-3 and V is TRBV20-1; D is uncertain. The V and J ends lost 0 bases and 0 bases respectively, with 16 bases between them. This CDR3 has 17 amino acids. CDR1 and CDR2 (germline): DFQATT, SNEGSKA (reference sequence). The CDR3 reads CSARDRLGAWSTDTQYF. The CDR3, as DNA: TGCAGTGCTAGAGATCGATTAGGAGCGTGGAGCACAGATACGCAGTATTTT.